This TCR beta chain was profiled in a study of T cells after yellow fever vaccination. Study findings and constraints: Secondary responses were weaker yet peaked faster, day 5 versus 15.

There are a few counts of this clonotype. Its antigen is not known. The ends were cut back, 5 bases at V and 0 bases at J, with 14 bases in the middle. The germline V gene has CDR1 MNHEY and CDR2 SVGEGT. The CDR3 is 16 amino acids. Each CDR3 protein is one row after TCRdb ran MiXCR on the 5' RACE reads. In the table there are hundreds of thousands of distinct CDR3 sequences, 21% of which are singletons. The source was PBMCs, collected roughly 20 days after the first yellow fever vaccination. The sequence was collected from a man in his late teens or twenties who received the YFV17D yellow fever vaccine. This chain links TRBV6-2 or TRBV6-3 with TRBJ2-1; unclear D gene. CDR3 DNA: TGTGCCAGCAGTCCGCTCAAACTACTCTCCTACAATGAGCAGTTCTTC. Its translation is CASSPLKLLSYNEQFF.